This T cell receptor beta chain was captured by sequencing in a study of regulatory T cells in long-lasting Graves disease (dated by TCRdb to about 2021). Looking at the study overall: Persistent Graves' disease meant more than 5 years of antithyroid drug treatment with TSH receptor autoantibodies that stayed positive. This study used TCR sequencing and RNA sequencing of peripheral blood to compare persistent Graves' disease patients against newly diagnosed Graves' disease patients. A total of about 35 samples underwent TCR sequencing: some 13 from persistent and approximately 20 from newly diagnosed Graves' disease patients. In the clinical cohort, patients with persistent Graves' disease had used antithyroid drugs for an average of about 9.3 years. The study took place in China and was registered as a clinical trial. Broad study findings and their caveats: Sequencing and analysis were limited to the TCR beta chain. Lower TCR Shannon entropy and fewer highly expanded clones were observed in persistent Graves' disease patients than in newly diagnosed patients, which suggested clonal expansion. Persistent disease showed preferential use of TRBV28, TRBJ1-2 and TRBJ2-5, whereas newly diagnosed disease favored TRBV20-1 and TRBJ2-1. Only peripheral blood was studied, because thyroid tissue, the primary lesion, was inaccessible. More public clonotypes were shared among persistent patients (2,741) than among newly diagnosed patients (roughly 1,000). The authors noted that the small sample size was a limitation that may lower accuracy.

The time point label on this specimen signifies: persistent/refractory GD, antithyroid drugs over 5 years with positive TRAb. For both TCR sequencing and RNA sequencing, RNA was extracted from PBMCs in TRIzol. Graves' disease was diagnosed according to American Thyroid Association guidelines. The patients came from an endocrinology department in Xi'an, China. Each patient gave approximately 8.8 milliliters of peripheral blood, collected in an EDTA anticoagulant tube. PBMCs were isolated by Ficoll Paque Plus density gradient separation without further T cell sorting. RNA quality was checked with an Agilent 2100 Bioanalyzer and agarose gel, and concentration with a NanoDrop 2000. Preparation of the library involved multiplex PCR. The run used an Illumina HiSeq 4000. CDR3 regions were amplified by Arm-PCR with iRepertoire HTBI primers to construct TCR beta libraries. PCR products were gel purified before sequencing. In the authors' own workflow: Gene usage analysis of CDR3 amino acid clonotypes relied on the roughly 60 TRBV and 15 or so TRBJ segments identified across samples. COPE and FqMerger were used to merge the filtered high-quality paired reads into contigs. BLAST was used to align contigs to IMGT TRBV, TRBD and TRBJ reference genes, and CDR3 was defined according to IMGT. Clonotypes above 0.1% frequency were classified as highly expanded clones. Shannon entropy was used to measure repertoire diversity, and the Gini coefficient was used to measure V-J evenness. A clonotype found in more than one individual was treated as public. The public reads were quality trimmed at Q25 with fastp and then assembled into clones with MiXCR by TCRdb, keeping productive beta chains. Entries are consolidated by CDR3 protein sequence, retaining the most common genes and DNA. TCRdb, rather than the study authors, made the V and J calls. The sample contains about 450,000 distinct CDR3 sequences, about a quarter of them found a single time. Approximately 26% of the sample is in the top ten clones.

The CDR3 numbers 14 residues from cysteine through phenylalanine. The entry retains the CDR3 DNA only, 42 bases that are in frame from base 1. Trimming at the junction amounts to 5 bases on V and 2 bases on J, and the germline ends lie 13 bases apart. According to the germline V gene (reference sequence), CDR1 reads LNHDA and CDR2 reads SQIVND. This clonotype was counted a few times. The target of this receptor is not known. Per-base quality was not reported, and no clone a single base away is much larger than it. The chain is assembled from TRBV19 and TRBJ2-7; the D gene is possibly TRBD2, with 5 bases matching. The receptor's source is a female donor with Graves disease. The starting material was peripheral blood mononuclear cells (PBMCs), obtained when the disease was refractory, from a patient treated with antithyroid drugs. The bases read TGTGCCAGTAGTGAGTTGGAGCGGACCTACGAGCAGTACTTC. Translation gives CASSELERTYEQYF.